Given below is one T cell receptor (beta chain) in context. The data derive from a study of blood T cell repertoires in COVID-19. Cohort placement rested on clinical history that participants reported themselves. Each recovered donor of Cohort 3 presented with two negative PCRs, clearance, or symptom resolution. Under the authors' procedure: Reference gene primers were amplified, and this amplification served to estimate nucleated cell counts. Generated by immunoSEQ multiplex PCR, the TCRdb table keeps only in-frame clones and is missing some. That table gives V, J and clone size, and the DNA gave D and trimming. The table has about 220,000 clones, approximately 83% seen once. This sequence was found in a woman aged 55 to 70 who had recovered from COVID-19. The source material was PBMCs or T cells enriched from blood (not recorded which).

CDR3 coding DNA: TGTGCCAGCAGTGAAACCTGGGGGAGGGCCACAGATACGCAGTATTTT. This sequence encodes CASSETWGRATDTQYF. The chain uses TRBV6-1 and TRBJ2-3; TRBD2 matches at 7 bases. V was pared by 2 bases and J by 2 bases, with 7 bases of the junction left unmatched. The CDR3 has 16 amino acids. The germline CDR1 and CDR2 sequences are MNHNS and SASEGT.